This TCR beta chain originates from a study of blood T cell repertoires in COVID-19 (dated by TCRdb to the early 2020s). Study-wide context: Samples covering the acute and convalescent phases of COVID-19 were provided by collaborators in the United States, Italy and Spain. The sample metadata nearly always contained a de-identified subject ID, COVID-19 status, age in years and sex. The prospective study material was composed of cDNA or gDNA derived from T cells, B-cell-depleted T cells, or PBMCs. The dataset comprised deeply sampled blood TCRbeta repertoires from subjects exposed to, actively infected with, or recovered from COVID-19. A freely available public database, intended as a resource for researchers studying the immune response to SARS-CoV-2, is where the repertoires were released. Where available, HLA class I and class II types were taken from metadata supplied by the sample provider and were not determined by assay-based typing. Samples were obtained from the ongoing ImmuneRACE study (first 160 participants) and from over 1,000 subjects provided by 6 global collaborators.

Details on this clone: Its target antigen remains unknown. No base quality values were provided; no much bigger clone lies one nucleotide off.

The immunoSEQ Assay, a bias-controlled multiplex PCR, was used to amplify TCRbeta CDR3 regions from genomic DNA. On the study's bioinformatics: The number of nucleated cells in each sample was estimated by amplification of reference gene primers within the assay. To quantify the absolute abundance of each unique TCRbeta CDR3 rearrangement, sequence reads were collapsed and filtered. Productive Simpson clonality was computed per sample as the square root of Simpson's diversity index over productive rearrangements. Not all clones reach the TCRdb copy of this immuneACCESS table, which keeps in-frame sequences only. Checked studies attribute under half of the gap to unresolved V genes and leave the rest unexplained. V, J and clone size are those of that table, while D and trimming were read from the DNA. Across this sample there are some 120,000 clones, with roughly 69% seen only once. The biggest ten clones account for 2% to 2.5% of the sample.

Overall results and qualifications from the work: Clinical and demographic metadata were provided uncurated, with the amount varying by source and participant.

The collaborating institutions used their own protocols to collect whole blood in K2EDTA tubes. For TCRbeta analysis, collaborators shipped samples in one of three forms: frozen whole blood, isolated PBMCs, or DNA extracted from either of those sample types. Trimming costs V 6 bases and J 0 bases, and their ends lie 6 bases apart. In the germline V gene, CDR1 corresponds to SNHLY and CDR2 to FYNNEI. From cysteine to phenylalanine, the CDR3 is 14 amino acids long. Left in the record is the CDR3 DNA by itself, 42 bases read in frame from the first base. The chain is encoded by TRBV2 joined to TRBJ2-6; too little of a D gene remains to name it. Sequenced: peripheral blood. This TCR was sampled from a woman in her 70s with acute or convalescent COVID-19. The CDR3 here reads CASSPISGANVLTF. In nucleotide form, the sequence is TGTGCCAGCAGCCCAATCTCTGGGGCCAACGTCCTGACTTTC.